This TCR beta chain was identified in a study of T cell responses to AZD1222 COVID-19 vaccine. Overall study findings and caveats: Baseline seropositivity characterized only a handful of AZD1222 recipients.

The table lists this clone with a count of one. Its antigen is not known. The germline gives CDR1 SGHTA, CDR2 FQGNSA. The CDR3 runs to 14 residues. The V gene lost 4 bases and the J gene lost 5 bases, with 14 bases spanning the gap. Sequenced by immunoSEQ multiplex PCR; TCRdb stores in-frame clones only, minus some. The data show approximately 140,000 clones, about 89% seen once. The receptor's source is an adult in good health. The sequenced sample was peripheral blood, obtained on day 0 of AZD1222 vaccination. The chain recombines TRBV7-2 with TRBJ2-5; maybe TRBD2 (7 bases). CDR3 DNA: TGTGCCAGCAGCTCACAGGGAGGGTCGGAGACCCAGTACTTC. It codes for CASSSQGGSETQYF.